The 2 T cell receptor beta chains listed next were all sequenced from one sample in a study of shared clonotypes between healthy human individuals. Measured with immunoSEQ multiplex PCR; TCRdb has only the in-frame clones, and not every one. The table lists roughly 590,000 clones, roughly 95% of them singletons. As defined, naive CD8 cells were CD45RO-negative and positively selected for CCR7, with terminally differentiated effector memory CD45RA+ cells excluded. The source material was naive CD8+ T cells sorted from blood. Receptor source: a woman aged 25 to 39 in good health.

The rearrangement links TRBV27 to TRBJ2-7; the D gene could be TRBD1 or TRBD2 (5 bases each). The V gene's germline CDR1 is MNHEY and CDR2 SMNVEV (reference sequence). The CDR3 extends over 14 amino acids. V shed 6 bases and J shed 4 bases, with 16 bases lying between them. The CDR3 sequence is CASSAAGSWYEQYF. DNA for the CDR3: TGTGCCAGCAGCGCGGCAGGGAGCTGGTACGAGCAGTACTTC.

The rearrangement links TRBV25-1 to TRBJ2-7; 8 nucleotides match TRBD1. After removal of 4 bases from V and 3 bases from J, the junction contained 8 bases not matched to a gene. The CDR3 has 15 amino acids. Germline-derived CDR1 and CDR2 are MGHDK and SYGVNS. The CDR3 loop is CASSASGQGDYEQYF. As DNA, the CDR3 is TGTGCCAGCAGTGCCTCAGGACAGGGTGACTACGAGCAGTACTTC.